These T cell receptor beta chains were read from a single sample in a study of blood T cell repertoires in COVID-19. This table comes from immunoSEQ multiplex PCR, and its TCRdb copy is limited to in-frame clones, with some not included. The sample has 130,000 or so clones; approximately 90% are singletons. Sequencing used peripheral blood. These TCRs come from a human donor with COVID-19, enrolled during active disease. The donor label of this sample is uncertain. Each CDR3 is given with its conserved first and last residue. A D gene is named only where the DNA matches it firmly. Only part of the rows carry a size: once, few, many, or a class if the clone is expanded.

CDR3aa: CASSGPGTGNEKLFF
CDR3nt: TGTGCCAGCAGCGGACCCGGGACAGGGAATGAAAAACTGTTTTTT
d_gene: TRBD1
v_gene: TRBV9
abundance: -
j_gene: TRBJ1-4

CDR3aa: CASSDRTNTGELFF
CDR3nt: TGTGCCAGCAGCGACAGGACAAACACCGGGGAGCTGTTTTTT
d_gene: -
v_gene: TRBV13
abundance: -
j_gene: TRBJ2-2

CDR3aa: CASSLDGGADQPQHF
CDR3nt: TGTGCCAGCAGCTTAGACGGAGGGGCAGATCAGCCCCAGCATTTT
d_gene: -
v_gene: TRBV7-2
abundance: -
j_gene: TRBJ1-5

CDR3aa: CASTAVNYGYTF
CDR3nt: TGTGCCAGCACCGCAGTTAACTATGGCTACACCTTC
d_gene: -
v_gene: TRBV6-6
abundance: -
j_gene: TRBJ1-2

CDR3aa: CAIGSNRGQSGANVLTF
CDR3nt: TGTGCCATCGGGAGCAACAGGGGACAATCTGGGGCCAACGTCCTGACTTTC
d_gene: TRBD1
v_gene: TRBV10-3
abundance: once
j_gene: TRBJ2-6

CDR3aa: CASSDRTESPLHF
CDR3nt: TGTGCCAGCAGTGACCGCACAGAATCACCCCTCCACTTT
d_gene: -
v_gene: TRBV6-4
abundance: -
j_gene: TRBJ1-6

CDR3aa: CATSDTLNEQFF
CDR3nt: TGTGCCACCTCCGACACGCTGAATGAGCAGTTCTTC
d_gene: -
v_gene: TRBV6-5
abundance: -
j_gene: TRBJ2-1

CDR3aa: CASSPTSWDEKLFF
CDR3nt: TGTGCCAGCAGCCCGACATCTTGGGATGAAAAACTGTTTTTT
d_gene: -
v_gene: TRBV9
abundance: -
j_gene: TRBJ1-4

CDR3aa: CASSYRVSDLTGYNEQFF
CDR3nt: TGTGCCAGCAGCTACAGGGTCTCGGATCTTACGGGTTACAATGAGCAGTTCTTC
d_gene: -
v_gene: TRBV7-9
abundance: -
j_gene: TRBJ2-1

CDR3aa: CASSTRLAQATDTQYF
CDR3nt: TGTGCCAGCAGCACCAGACTAGCTCAAGCCACAGATACGCAGTATTTT
d_gene: TRBD2
v_gene: TRBV7-9
abundance: -
j_gene: TRBJ2-3

CDR3aa: CASSYSGRGPEAFF
CDR3nt: TGTGCCAGCAGTTACTCGGGCAGGGGTCCTGAAGCTTTCTTT
d_gene: -
v_gene: TRBV6-2/TRBV6-3
abundance: -
j_gene: TRBJ1-1

CDR3aa: CASSVRSQGSTDTQYF
CDR3nt: TGTGCCAGCAGCGTTAGATCGCAGGGGAGTACAGATACGCAGTATTTT
d_gene: -
v_gene: TRBV11-2
abundance: -
j_gene: TRBJ2-3

CDR3aa: CASSPKPNYRSKGEKLFF
CDR3nt: TGTGCCAGCAGCCCCAAACCTAATTACAGGAGTAAGGGTGAAAAACTGTTTTTT
d_gene: -
v_gene: TRBV5-4
abundance: -
j_gene: TRBJ1-4

CDR3aa: CASSPQGQGPSYEQYF
CDR3nt: TGTGCCAGTAGTCCGCAGGGACAGGGGCCCTCCTACGAGCAGTACTTC
d_gene: TRBD1
v_gene: TRBV19
abundance: -
j_gene: TRBJ2-7

CDR3aa: CASSPQGSDSFWPQHF
CDR3nt: TGTGCCAGCAGCCCTCAGGGCAGCGACTCTTTTTGGCCCCAGCATTTT
d_gene: -
v_gene: TRBV5-5
abundance: -
j_gene: TRBJ1-5

CDR3aa: CASSLKVSGSPLHF
CDR3nt: TGCGCCAGCAGCTTGAAGGTTTCAGGTTCACCCCTCCACTTT
d_gene: -
v_gene: TRBV5-1
abundance: -
j_gene: TRBJ1-6

CDR3aa: CASSPTGGDQPQHF
CDR3nt: TGTGCCAGCAGTCCCACAGGGGGCGATCAGCCCCAGCATTTT
d_gene: TRBD1
v_gene: TRBV6-6
abundance: -
j_gene: TRBJ1-5

CDR3aa: CASSSQTGFGTEAFF
CDR3nt: TGTGCCAGCAGTTCCCAGACAGGTTTTGGGACTGAAGCTTTCTTT
d_gene: -
v_gene: TRBV6-5
abundance: -
j_gene: TRBJ1-1

CDR3aa: CATSRGQSYQPQHF
CDR3nt: TGTGCCACCAGCAGAGGACAGAGCTATCAGCCCCAGCATTTT
d_gene: -
v_gene: TRBV15
abundance: -
j_gene: TRBJ1-5

CDR3aa: CASSESGPVETQYF
CDR3nt: TGTGCCAGCAGTGAATCAGGCCCGGTGGAGACCCAGTACTTC
d_gene: -
v_gene: TRBV25-1
abundance: -
j_gene: TRBJ2-5

CDR3aa: CAIMATGELFF
CDR3nt: TGTGCCATCATGGCCACCGGGGAGCTGTTTTTT
d_gene: -
v_gene: TRBV10-3
abundance: few
j_gene: TRBJ2-2

CDR3aa: CASSQADRGREDYGYTF
CDR3nt: TGCGCCAGCAGCCAAGCGGACAGGGGGCGAGAGGACTATGGCTACACCTTC
d_gene: TRBD1
v_gene: TRBV4-1
abundance: -
j_gene: TRBJ1-2

CDR3aa: CASIRGRRPYGYTF
CDR3nt: TGTGCCAGCATCCGAGGGCGGAGACCCTATGGCTACACCTTC
d_gene: -
v_gene: TRBV5-8
abundance: -
j_gene: TRBJ1-2

CDR3aa: CSVLQVQNTEAFF
CDR3nt: TGCAGCGTTCTCCAGGTCCAGAACACTGAAGCTTTCTTT
d_gene: -
v_gene: TRBV29-1
abundance: few
j_gene: TRBJ1-1

CDR3aa: CASSPTGDQPQHF
CDR3nt: TGTGCCAGCTCACCGACAGGGGATCAGCCCCAGCATTTT
d_gene: TRBD1
v_gene: TRBV18
abundance: -
j_gene: TRBJ1-5

CDR3aa: CASSAGGTSGSEETQYF
CDR3nt: TGTGCCAGCAGCGCCGGGGGGACTAGCGGGAGTGAAGAGACCCAGTACTTC
d_gene: TRBD2
v_gene: TRBV7-6
abundance: -
j_gene: TRBJ2-5

CDR3aa: CASITGYSYNSPLHF
CDR3nt: TGTGCCAGCATCACAGGGTACTCCTATAATTCACCCCTCCACTTT
d_gene: -
v_gene: TRBV6-5
abundance: -
j_gene: TRBJ1-6

CDR3aa: CASSYSMDRDHEQYF
CDR3nt: TGTGCCAGCAGTTACTCGATGGACAGGGACCACGAGCAGTACTTC
d_gene: TRBD1
v_gene: TRBV6-5
abundance: -
j_gene: TRBJ2-7

CDR3aa: CATSGQGGDNEQFF
CDR3nt: TGTGCCACCTCTGGTCAGGGAGGGGACAATGAGCAGTTCTTC
d_gene: TRBD2
v_gene: TRBV24-1
abundance: -
j_gene: TRBJ2-1

CDR3aa: CASLGLGLEQYF
CDR3nt: TGTGCCAGCCTAGGACTGGGACTCGAGCAGTACTTC
d_gene: -
v_gene: TRBV2
abundance: -
j_gene: TRBJ2-7

CDR3aa: CASSLQTGGIQETQYF
CDR3nt: TGCGCCAGCAGCTTGCAAACGGGGGGGATCCAAGAGACCCAGTACTTC
d_gene: TRBD2
v_gene: TRBV5-1
abundance: -
j_gene: TRBJ2-5

CDR3aa: CASSLPPMGAGNQPQHF
CDR3nt: TGCGCCAGCAGCCTCCCTCCAATGGGGGCCGGCAATCAGCCCCAGCATTTT
d_gene: -
v_gene: TRBV4-1
abundance: -
j_gene: TRBJ1-5

CDR3aa: CASNSGQGVAGYTF
CDR3nt: TGTGCCAGCAACTCTGGCCAGGGTGTAGCAGGCTACACCTTC
d_gene: -
v_gene: TRBV6-5
abundance: once
j_gene: TRBJ1-2

CDR3aa: CASSPRNRGSNYGYTF
CDR3nt: TGTGCCAGCTCACCACGGAACAGGGGGTCAAACTATGGCTACACCTTC
d_gene: TRBD1
v_gene: TRBV18
abundance: -
j_gene: TRBJ1-2

CDR3aa: CASSPLAGDEQYF
CDR3nt: TGTGCCAGCAGCCCCCTAGCGGGGGACGAGCAGTACTTC
d_gene: TRBD2
v_gene: TRBV13
abundance: few
j_gene: TRBJ2-7

CDR3aa: CASSHSLTGRSGNTIYF
CDR3nt: TGTGCCAGCAGCCACAGCTTGACAGGGCGATCTGGAAACACCATATATTTT
d_gene: TRBD1
v_gene: TRBV3-1/TRBV3-2
abundance: few
j_gene: TRBJ1-3

CDR3aa: CASSPGSNQPQHF
CDR3nt: TGTGCCAGCTCACCGGGCAGCAATCAGCCCCAGCATTTT
d_gene: -
v_gene: TRBV18
abundance: -
j_gene: TRBJ1-5

CDR3aa: CASSYGAWKNTEAFF
CDR3nt: TGTGCCAGCAGTTACGGGGCATGGAAGAACACTGAAGCTTTCTTT
d_gene: -
v_gene: TRBV6-2/TRBV6-3
abundance: -
j_gene: TRBJ1-1

CDR3aa: CASSLDPGETGELFF
CDR3nt: TGCGCCAGCAGCTTGGATCCAGGTGAAACCGGGGAGCTGTTTTTT
d_gene: -
v_gene: TRBV5-1
abundance: once
j_gene: TRBJ2-2

CDR3aa: CASISLQGGQPQHF
CDR3nt: TGTGCCAGCATTTCTCTACAGGGGGGACAGCCCCAGCATTTT
d_gene: TRBD1
v_gene: TRBV6-5
abundance: -
j_gene: TRBJ1-5

CDR3aa: CASRRGVSSYEQYF
CDR3nt: TGCGCCAGCAGGCGGGGAGTGAGCTCCTACGAGCAGTACTTC
d_gene: -
v_gene: TRBV5-1
abundance: -
j_gene: TRBJ2-7

CDR3aa: CASSLAGQGEKLFF
CDR3nt: TGTGCCAGCAGTTTAGCGGGACAGGGAGAAAAACTGTTTTTT
d_gene: TRBD1
v_gene: TRBV28
abundance: -
j_gene: TRBJ1-4

CDR3aa: CASSLLASGGTDTQYF
CDR3nt: TGTGCCAGCAGCTTGTTAGCGTCCGGTGGGACAGATACGCAGTATTTT
d_gene: -
v_gene: TRBV5-6
abundance: -
j_gene: TRBJ2-3

CDR3aa: CSAIWTGSYGYTF
CDR3nt: TGCAGCGCCATATGGACAGGGAGCTATGGCTACACCTTC
d_gene: TRBD1
v_gene: TRBV29-1
abundance: once
j_gene: TRBJ1-2

CDR3aa: CSASFGLAGPYNEQFF
CDR3nt: TGCAGTGCTAGTTTCGGACTAGCGGGACCTTACAATGAGCAGTTCTTC
d_gene: TRBD2
v_gene: TRBV20-1
abundance: -
j_gene: TRBJ2-1

CDR3aa: CASSPPGTLNSYEQYF
CDR3nt: TGTGCCAGCAGCCCGCCAGGGACACTTAACTCCTACGAGCAGTACTTC
d_gene: -
v_gene: TRBV5-4
abundance: -
j_gene: TRBJ2-7

CDR3aa: CASSLVSSGEENIQYF
CDR3nt: TGCGCCAGCAGCTTGGTATCGTCAGGGGAAGAAAACATTCAGTACTTC
d_gene: -
v_gene: TRBV5-1
abundance: -
j_gene: TRBJ2-4